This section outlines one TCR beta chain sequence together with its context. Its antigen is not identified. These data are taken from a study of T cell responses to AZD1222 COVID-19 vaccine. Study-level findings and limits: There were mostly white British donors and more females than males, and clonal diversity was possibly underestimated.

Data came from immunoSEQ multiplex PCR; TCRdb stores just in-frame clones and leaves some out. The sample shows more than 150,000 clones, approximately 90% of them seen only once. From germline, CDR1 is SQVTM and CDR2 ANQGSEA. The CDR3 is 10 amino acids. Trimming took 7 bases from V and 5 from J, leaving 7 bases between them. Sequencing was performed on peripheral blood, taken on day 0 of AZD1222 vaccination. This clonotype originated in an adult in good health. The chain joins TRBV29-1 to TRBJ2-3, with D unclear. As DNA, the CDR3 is TGCAGCGCCACTTTAGATACGCAGTATTTT. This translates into CSATLDTQYF.